The T cell receptor (beta chain) described here comes from a study of beta chain features in type 1 diabetes. Every isolated RNA sample was fully reverse transcribed, so sequencing captured expressed TCRB transcripts. Repertoires were generated with immunoSEQ multiplex PCR, while TCRdb's copy carries only in-frame clones and drops some. The sample holds roughly 250,000 clones, 9.6% seen once. CDR1 and CDR2 from the germline V gene are SQVTM and ANQGSEA. Trimming left V 3 bases short and J 1 base short, with 15 bases between. The CDR3 totals 15 residues. Sequencing was performed on naive CD4+ T cells from blood. The receptor was isolated from a woman between 18 and 29 years old in good health. The chain links TRBV29-1 to TRBJ2-5; D is perhaps TRBD2 (6 bases). The CDR3 DNA reads as TGCAGCGTTGAGGGAGGCCGGGGGATCCAAGAGACCCAGTACTTC. Encoded protein: CSVEGGRGIQETQYF.